These 15 T cell receptor beta chains came from one sample sequenced in a study of blood T cell repertoires in COVID-19. Profiling relied on immunoSEQ multiplex PCR, and the TCRdb table lists in-frame clones only, not all of them. The sample lists 350,000 to 450,000 clones, 91% seen once, with roughly 0.86% in the top ten. Sample: PBMCs or T cells enriched from blood (not recorded which). These receptor sequences come from a woman between 35 and 50 years old who had been exposed to COVID-19.

This sequence joins TRBV18 and TRBJ1-1; D perhaps matches TRBD1 (5 bases). The CDR3 totals 14 residues. Germline assignment: CDR1 KGHSH and CDR2 LQKENI. V lost 1 base to trimming and J lost 6 bases, with 12 bases between them. CDR3 loop: CASSPLSREAEAFF. CDR3 nucleotides: TGTGCCAGCTCACCACTCAGCAGGGAGGCTGAAGCTTTCTTT.

The J gene is TRBJ1-5, the V gene TRBV7-2; possible D gene TRBD1, 5 bases. Trimming cost V 4 bases and J 4 bases, with 14 bases left between them. The CDR3 is made up of 15 amino acids. CDR1 and CDR2 (germline): SGHTA, FQGNSA. This CDR3 is CASSSLRGGNQPQHF. The DNA of the CDR3 is TGTGCCAGCAGCTCCCTTCGGGGGGGAAATCAGCCCCAGCATTTT.

The CDR3 nucleotides are TGCGCCAGCCAAGGACAGGGGGCTAATGAGCAGTTCTTC. This translates into CASQGQGANEQFF. The chain couples TRBV10-1 to TRBJ2-1, with 11 bases lining up with TRBD1. This CDR3 spans 13 amino acids. The junction had 4 bases not matched to a gene; V was cut back by 8 bases and J by 7 bases. Germline CDR1 is WNHNN and CDR2 is SYGVQD (reference sequence).

The chain joins TRBV19 to TRBJ1-2; a possible D gene is TRBD1 (5 bases). The V gene's germline CDR1 is LNHDA and CDR2 SQIVND (reference sequence). V was shortened by 6 bases and J by 1 base, with 9 bases between the two germline ends. CDR3 length equals 13 residues. The CDR3 coding sequence is TGTGCCAGTAGGCGACAGCGTAACTATGGCTACACCTTC. Amino acids: CASRRQRNYGYTF.

This sequence joins TRBV5-6 and TRBJ1-6, with 9 positions matching TRBD1. Trimming removed 5 bases from V and 13 bases from J; junction bases left unmatched: 10. Germline V gene lookup returns CDR1 SGHDT and CDR2 YYEEEE. This CDR3 has 14 residues. The CDR3 region is CASSKDRGVTPLHF. CDR3 DNA sequence: TGTGCCAGCAGTAAGGACAGGGGCGTCACGCCCCTCCACTTT.

The V gene is TRBV10-3, the J gene TRBJ2-3; TRBD1 agrees at 7 bases. J lost 4 bases, V lost 10 bases, and 14 bases had no gene match. The CDR3 extends over 15 amino acids. Germline loops: CDR1 ENHRY, CDR2 SYGVKD. The CDR3 reads CATAKEQGSSDTQYF. The CDR3 DNA is TGTGCCACCGCTAAGGAACAGGGGAGTTCAGATACGCAGTATTTT.

This clone was observed many times. V usage is TRBV12-3 or TRBV12-4 and J usage is TRBJ1-6; D gene uncertain. V lost 3 bases to trimming and J lost 7 bases, with 4 bases between them. CDR3 size: 12 residues. The CDR3 DNA sequence: TGTGCCAGCAGTTTTCGGAATTCACCCCTCCACTTT. Protein sequence: CASSFRNSPLHF.

The V call is TRBV19, the J call TRBJ2-2; 10 nucleotides match TRBD2. The CDR3 totals 15 residues. J lost 10 bases, V lost 0 bases, and 5 bases had no gene match. The germline V gene has CDR1 LNHDA and CDR2 SQIVND (reference sequence). The CDR3 is CASSIELAGPAELFF. As DNA, the CDR3 is TGTGCCAGTAGTATAGAACTAGCGGGGCCAGCGGAGCTGTTTTTT.

The chain recombines TRBV24-1 with TRBJ2-3, with D tentatively TRBD2 (7 bases). Trimming took 7 bases from V and 5 from J, leaving 12 bases between them. The V gene's germline CDR1 is KGHDR and CDR2 SFDVKD. The CDR3 is 13 residues long. CDR3 coding DNA: TGTGCCACCAGGAGGGGGGGGAAAGATACGCAGTATTTT. Translated, it gives CATRRGGKDTQYF.

The chain has TRBV6-1 and TRBJ1-3, with D hard to call. This CDR3 region has 16 residues. In germline, CDR1 is MNHNS, CDR2 SASEGT. Trimming pared 2 bases from V and 0 bases from J, leaving 11 bases between. Written as DNA, the CDR3 is TGTGCCAGCAGTGAAAAGAGAATGAGCTCTGGAAACACCATATATTTT. Protein: CASSEKRMSSGNTIYF.

J is TRBJ1-5 and V is TRBV19; D remains ambiguous. The V and J ends lost 3 bases and 3 bases respectively, with 6 bases between them. CDR3 size: 13 residues. CDR1 and CDR2 from the germline V gene are LNHDA and SQIVND (reference sequence). CDR3 in DNA: TGTGCCAGTAGTATCTATACCAATCAGCCCCAGCATTTT. Its translation: CASSIYTNQPQHF.

This chain uses TRBV20-1 with TRBJ2-7; the D gene is possibly TRBD1 (5 bases). The CDR3 contains 12 residues. V was clipped by 3 bases and J by 1 base, with 7 bases between them. Germline CDR1 is DFQATT and CDR2 is SNEGSKA (reference sequence). The CDR3 sequence: CSASTGSYEQYF. CDR3 DNA: TGCAGTGCTAGTACAGGATCCTACGAGCAGTACTTC.

V is TRBV7-9 and J is TRBJ1-4; 9 positions match TRBD1. Unmatched junction bases numbered 8, after V lost 5 bases and J lost 7 bases. CDR1 and CDR2 from the germline V gene are SEHNR and FQNEAQ (reference sequence). The CDR3 loop spans 15 amino acids. CDR3 nucleotide sequence: TGTGCCAGCAGCATCAGGACAGGGGAAACTGAAAAACTGTTTTTT. Amino acids: CASSIRTGETEKLFF.

A word on this clone: Other nucleotide sequences in the sample specify the same CDR3. The chain combines TRBV18 with TRBJ1-5; 11 positions match TRBD1. The CDR3 extends over 14 amino acids. The V gene's germline CDR1 is KGHSH and CDR2 LQKENI. V gave up 3 bases and J gave up 7 bases; unmatched junction bases: 2. CDR3 nucleotides: TGTGCCAGCTCACCGGGACAGGGGGGACAGCCCCAGCATTTT. This translates into CASSPGQGGQPQHF.

The chain uses TRBV5-8 and TRBJ1-2; 7 nucleotides match TRBD1. V was clipped by 2 bases and J by 1 base; unmatched bases: 5. The CDR3 is 15 residues long. The V gene's germline CDR1 is SGHTS and CDR2 YDEGEE. CDR3: CASSLGQVFNYGYTF. The CDR3 nucleotides are TGTGCCAGCAGCTTAGGACAGGTCTTTAACTATGGCTACACCTTC.